The 5 T cell receptor beta chains listed next were all sequenced from one sample in a study of human T cells and chemical hapten exposure. Described time point: patch test 2, 6 weeks after DPC sensitization. Treatment denoted: therapeutic diphenylcyclopropenone sensitization with weekly scalp DPC. Each CDR3 protein is one row after TCRdb ran MiXCR on the RACE reads. The sample consists of tens of thousands of distinct CDR3 sequences, about 9.9% of them appearing once. Sequences were derived from whole blood, sampled in connection with sensitization to the hapten diphenylcyclopropenone (DPC). The receptors were gathered from a man aged 18 to 30 with alopecia areata. Some clones in this sample may be carry-over from other donors' samples.

The rearrangement uses TRBV6-2 or TRBV6-3 and TRBJ2-7, with D unclear. Trimming cost V 6 bases and J 6 bases, with 15 bases left between them. The V gene's germline CDR1 is MNHEY and CDR2 SVGEGT. CDR3 length: 13 amino acids. The CDR3 protein is CASSPVRMGEQYV. The CDR3 nucleotides read TGTGCCAGCAGCCCAGTGCGAATGGGCGAGCAGTACGTC.

This clonotype was counted between two and nine times. The chain couples TRBV28 to TRBJ1-1; D not resolved. The V end lost 4 bases, the J end lost 7 bases, and 10 bases lay between the germline ends. CDR3 length: 12 amino acids. Germline CDR1 MDHEN, CDR2 SYDVKM. CDR3 nucleotide sequence: TGTGCCAGCAGTTCGATGAGGAGTGAAGCTTTCTTT. As protein: CASSSMRSEAFF.

This clonotype occurred many times. The chain joins TRBV13 to TRBJ2-7; weak D call: TRBD2 (6 bases). Germline CDR1 is PRHDT and CDR2 is FYEKMQ (reference sequence). The CDR3 has 13 amino acids. Trimming removed 3 bases from V and 4 bases from J, with 10 bases in between. The CDR3 sequence is CASSLGTDYEQYV. CDR3 nucleotides: TGTGCCAGCAGCTTGGGGACTGATTACGAGCAGTACGTC.

Ten or more counts support this clonotype. The chain couples TRBV29-1 to TRBJ2-1, with TRBD2 matching 8 bases. The CDR3 length is 14 residues. J gave up 4 bases and V 5 bases, and 7 bases lay outside the gene matches. From germline, CDR1 is SQVTM and CDR2 ANQGSEA. The CDR3 reads CSVKGGTRYNEQFF. The DNA for the CDR3 is TGCAGCGTTAAAGGCGGGACTAGGTACAATGAGCAGTTCTTC.

This clonotype was recorded many times. The chain is built from TRBV10-2 and TRBJ1-2; D gene unclear. The CDR3 has 14 residues. V shed 4 bases and J shed 0 bases, with 9 bases lying between them. Germline V gene sequence: CDR1 WSHSY, CDR2 SAAADI. The CDR3 DNA follows: TGCGCCAGCAGTGTGGCAGAGTCTAACTATGGCTACACCTTC. As protein: CASSVAESNYGYTF.